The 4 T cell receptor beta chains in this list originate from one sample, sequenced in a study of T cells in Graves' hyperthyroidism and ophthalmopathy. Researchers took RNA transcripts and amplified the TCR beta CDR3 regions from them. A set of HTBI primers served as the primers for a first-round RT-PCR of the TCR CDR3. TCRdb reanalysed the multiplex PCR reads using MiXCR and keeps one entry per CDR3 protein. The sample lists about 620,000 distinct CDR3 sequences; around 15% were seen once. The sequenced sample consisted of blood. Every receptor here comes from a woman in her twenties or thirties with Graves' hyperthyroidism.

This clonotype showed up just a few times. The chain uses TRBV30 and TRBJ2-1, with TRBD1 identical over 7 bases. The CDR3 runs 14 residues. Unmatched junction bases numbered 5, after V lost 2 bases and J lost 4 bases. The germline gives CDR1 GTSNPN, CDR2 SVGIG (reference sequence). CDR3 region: CAWSTGVGYNEQFF. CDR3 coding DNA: TGTGCCTGGAGTACAGGGGTCGGTTACAATGAGCAGTTCTTC.

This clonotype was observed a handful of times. This CDR3 is CASSLVWSGGTDTQYF. The CDR3 nucleotides are TGTGCCAGCAGCTTGGTCTGGAGCGGAGGCACAGATACGCAGTATTTT. The genes are TRBV5-6 and TRBJ2-3; possibly TRBD2 for D (5 bases). V was clipped by 0 bases and J by 1 base, with 12 bases between them. In germline, CDR1 is SGHDT, CDR2 YYEEEE. The length of the CDR3 is 16 residues.

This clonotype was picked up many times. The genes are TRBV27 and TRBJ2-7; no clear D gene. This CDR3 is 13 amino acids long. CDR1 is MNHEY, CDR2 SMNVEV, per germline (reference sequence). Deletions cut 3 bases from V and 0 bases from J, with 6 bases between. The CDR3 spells CASSFGVSYEQYF. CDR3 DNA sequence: TGTGCCAGCAGTTTTGGAGTCTCCTACGAGCAGTACTTC.

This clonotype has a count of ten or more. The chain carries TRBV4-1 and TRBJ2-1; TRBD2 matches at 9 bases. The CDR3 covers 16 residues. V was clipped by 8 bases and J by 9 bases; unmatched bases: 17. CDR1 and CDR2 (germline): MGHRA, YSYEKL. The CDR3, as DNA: TGCGCCAGCGGGGGATCCCGGACTAGCGAACTGGGTGAGCAGTTCTTC. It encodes CASGGSRTSELGEQFF.